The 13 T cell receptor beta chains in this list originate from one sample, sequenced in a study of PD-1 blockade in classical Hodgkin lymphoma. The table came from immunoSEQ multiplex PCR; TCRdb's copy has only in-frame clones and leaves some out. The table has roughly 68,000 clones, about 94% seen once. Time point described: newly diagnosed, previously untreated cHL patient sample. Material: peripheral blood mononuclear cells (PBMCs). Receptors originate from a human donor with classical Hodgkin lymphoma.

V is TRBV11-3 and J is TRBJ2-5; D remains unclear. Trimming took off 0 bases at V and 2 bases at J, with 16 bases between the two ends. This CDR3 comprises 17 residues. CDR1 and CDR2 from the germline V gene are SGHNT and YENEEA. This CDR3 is CASSLDRYRRVQETQYF. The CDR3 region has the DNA TGTGCCAGCAGCTTAGATCGTTATCGTCGGGTTCAAGAGACCCAGTACTTC. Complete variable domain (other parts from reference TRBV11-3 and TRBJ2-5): EAGVVQSPRYKIIEKKQPVAFWCNPISGHNTLYWYLQNLGQGPELLIRYENEEAVDDSQLPKDRFSAERLKGVDSTLKIQPAELGDSAVYLCASSLDRYRRVQETQYFGPGTRLLVL.

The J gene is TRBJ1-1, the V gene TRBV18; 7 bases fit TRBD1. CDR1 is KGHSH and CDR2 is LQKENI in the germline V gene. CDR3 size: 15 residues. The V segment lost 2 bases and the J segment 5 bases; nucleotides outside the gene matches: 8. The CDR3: CASSPSLVQGTEAFF. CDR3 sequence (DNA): TGTGCCAGCTCACCAAGCTTGGTACAGGGGACTGAAGCTTTCTTT.

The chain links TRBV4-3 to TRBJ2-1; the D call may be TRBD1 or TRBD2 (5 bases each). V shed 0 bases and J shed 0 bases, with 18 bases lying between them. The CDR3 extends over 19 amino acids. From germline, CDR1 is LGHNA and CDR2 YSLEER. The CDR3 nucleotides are TGCGCCAGCAGCCAAGACTGGTGGGGGAAGTACTCCTCCTACAATGAGCAGTTCTTC. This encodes CASSQDWWGKYSSYNEQFF.

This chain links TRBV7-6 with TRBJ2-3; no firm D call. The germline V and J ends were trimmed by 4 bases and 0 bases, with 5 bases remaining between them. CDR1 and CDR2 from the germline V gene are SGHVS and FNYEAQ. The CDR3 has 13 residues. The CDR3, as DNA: TGTGCCAGCAGCTCCCATAGCACAGATACGCAGTATTTT. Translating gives CASSSHSTDTQYF.

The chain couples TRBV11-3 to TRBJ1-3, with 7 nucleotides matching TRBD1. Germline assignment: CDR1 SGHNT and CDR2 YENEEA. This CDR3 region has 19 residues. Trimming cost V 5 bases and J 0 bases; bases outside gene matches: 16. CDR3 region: CASSPLSKGTVASGNTIYF. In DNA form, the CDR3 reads TGTGCCAGCAGCCCTTTAAGCAAAGGGACAGTTGCCTCTGGAAACACCATATATTTT.

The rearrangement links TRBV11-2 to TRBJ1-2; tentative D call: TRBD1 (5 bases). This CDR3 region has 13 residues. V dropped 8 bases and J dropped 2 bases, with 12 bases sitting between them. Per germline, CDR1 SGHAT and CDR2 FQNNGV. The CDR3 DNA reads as TGTGCCAGCGAAATATGGGGGAACTATGGCTACACCTTC. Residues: CASEIWGNYGYTF.

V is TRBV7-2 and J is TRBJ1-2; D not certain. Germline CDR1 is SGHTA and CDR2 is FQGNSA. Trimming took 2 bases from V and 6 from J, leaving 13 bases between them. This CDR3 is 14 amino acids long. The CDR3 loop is CASSLIRSGDGYTF. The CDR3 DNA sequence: TGTGCCAGCAGCTTAATTCGGTCGGGAGATGGCTACACCTTC.

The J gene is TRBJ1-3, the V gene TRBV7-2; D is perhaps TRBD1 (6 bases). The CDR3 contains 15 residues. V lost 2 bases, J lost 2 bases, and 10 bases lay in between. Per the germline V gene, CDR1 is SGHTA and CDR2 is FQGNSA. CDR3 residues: CASSLWGATGNTIYF. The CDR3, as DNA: TGTGCCAGCAGCTTATGGGGGGCGACTGGAAACACCATATATTTT.

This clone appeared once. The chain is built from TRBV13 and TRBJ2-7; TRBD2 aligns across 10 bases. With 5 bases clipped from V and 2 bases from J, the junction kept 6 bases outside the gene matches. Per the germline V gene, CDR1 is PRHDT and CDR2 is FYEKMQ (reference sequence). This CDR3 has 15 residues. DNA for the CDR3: TGTGCCAGCAGCCTTAGCGGGGGGCCCACCTACGAGCAGTACTTC. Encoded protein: CASSLSGGPTYEQYF. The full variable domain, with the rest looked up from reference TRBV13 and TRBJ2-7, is AAGVIQSPRHLIKEKRETATLKCYPIPRHDTVYWYQQGPGQDPQFLISFYEKMQSDKGSIPDRFSAQQFSDYHSELNMSSLELGDSALYFCASSLSGGPTYEQYFGPGTRLTVT.

The CDR3 spells CASSVGDRGSGELFF. The DNA of the CDR3 is TGTGCCAGCAGCGTAGGGGACAGGGGATCCGGGGAGCTGTTTTTT. This chain links TRBV9 with TRBJ2-2; 10 positions agree with TRBD1. V gave up 0 bases and J gave up 6 bases; unmatched junction bases: 2. The CDR3 has 15 residues. The germline V gene has CDR1 SGDLS and CDR2 YYNGEE.

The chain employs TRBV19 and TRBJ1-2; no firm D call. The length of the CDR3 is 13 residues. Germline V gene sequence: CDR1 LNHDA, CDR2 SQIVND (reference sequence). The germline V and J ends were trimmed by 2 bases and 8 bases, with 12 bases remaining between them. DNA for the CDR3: TGTGCCAGTAGTATAAGTACCCCGGGAGGCTACACCTTC. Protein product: CASSISTPGGYTF.

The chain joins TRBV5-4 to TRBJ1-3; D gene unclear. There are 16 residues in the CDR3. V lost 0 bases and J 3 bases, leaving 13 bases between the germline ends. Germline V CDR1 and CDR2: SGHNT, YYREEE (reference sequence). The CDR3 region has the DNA TGTGCCAGCAGCTTGGGGCAGCTGAATTTTGGAAACACCATATATTTT. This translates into CASSLGQLNFGNTIYF. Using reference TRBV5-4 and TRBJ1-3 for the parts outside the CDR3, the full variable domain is ETGVTQSPTHLIKTRGQQVTLRCSSQSGHNTVSWYQQALGQGPQFIFQYYREEENGRGNFPPRFSGLQFPNYSSELNVNALELDDSALYLCASSLGQLNFGNTIYFGEGSWLTVV.

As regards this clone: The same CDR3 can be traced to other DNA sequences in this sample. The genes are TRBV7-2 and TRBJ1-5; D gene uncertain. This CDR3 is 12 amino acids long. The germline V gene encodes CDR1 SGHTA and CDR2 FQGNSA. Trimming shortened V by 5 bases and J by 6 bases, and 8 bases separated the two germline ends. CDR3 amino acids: CASSPPGQPQHF. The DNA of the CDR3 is TGTGCCAGCAGCCCGCCGGGTCAGCCCCAGCATTTT.